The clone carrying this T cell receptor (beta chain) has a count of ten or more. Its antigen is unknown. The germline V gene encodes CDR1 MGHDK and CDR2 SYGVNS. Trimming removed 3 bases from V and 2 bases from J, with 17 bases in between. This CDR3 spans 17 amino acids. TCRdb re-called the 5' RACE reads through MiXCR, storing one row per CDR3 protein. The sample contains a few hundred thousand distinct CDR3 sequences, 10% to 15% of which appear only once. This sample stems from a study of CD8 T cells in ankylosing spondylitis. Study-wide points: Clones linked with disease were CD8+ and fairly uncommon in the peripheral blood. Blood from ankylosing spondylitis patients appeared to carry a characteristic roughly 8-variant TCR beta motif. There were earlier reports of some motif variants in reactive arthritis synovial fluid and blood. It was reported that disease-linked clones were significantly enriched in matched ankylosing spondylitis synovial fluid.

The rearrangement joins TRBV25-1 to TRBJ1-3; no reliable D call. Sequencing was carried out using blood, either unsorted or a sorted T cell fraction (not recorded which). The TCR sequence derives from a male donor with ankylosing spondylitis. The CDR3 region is CASSEIKTGVAGNTIYF. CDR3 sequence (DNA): TGTGCCAGCAGTGAGATCAAGACGGGAGTAGCTGGAAACACCATATATTTT.